Described below is a single T cell receptor beta chain sequence and its context. The antigen it recognizes is unknown. From the cysteine through the phenylalanine, the CDR3 covers 16 amino acids. The nucleotide record is missing. Taken from the germline V gene, the CDR1 and CDR2 loops are SGHDT and YYEEEE. This specimen comes from a study of monozygotic twins with inflammatory bowel disease (dated by TCRdb to about 2019). Concerning the study at large: The full study comprised some 30 monozygotic twin pairs: nine German pairs (four IBD-concordant, five IBD-discordant) and 19 IBD-discordant Danish pairs. Disease-associated traits were sought mainly through comparisons between IBD patients and their genetically identical healthy co-twins within discordant pairs. Each individual had, on average, about 151 000 unique TCRalpha sequences and 181 000 unique TCRbeta sequences available for analysis.

Library creation used 5' RACE. The input for every TCR library was approximately 3,500 ng of total RNA. For each sample, cDNA synthesis was carried out in eight separate reactions using SMARTScribe reverse transcriptase. During cDNA synthesis, template switching introduced unique molecular identifiers that contained a 6-nucleotide sample barcode. Amplification of TCRalpha and TCRbeta cDNA involved two nested PCRs of approximately 16 and 9 cycles, and each PCR was followed by bead purification. Before amplification, the cDNA was treated with uracil DNA-glycosylase and purified using the QIAquick PCR purification kit. In the second PCR, Illumina TruSeq-compatible adapters and sample-specific barcodes were added. TapeStation and Qubit were used to check library quality and concentration, and approximately 5.5 ng of each library went into the pool. Sequencing of the pooled libraries was done on an Illumina HiSeq2500 single-index Rapid Run using custom sequencing primers and 2 x 100 bp reads. The source study handled its data this way. UMI-based consensus assembly with MiGEC version 1.2.6 was used to correct PCR and sequencing errors. MiXCR version 2.1.1 handled V(D)J alignment, clonotype assembly and CDR3 extraction. Gene usage, clonotype sharing and MAIT/NKT TCR abundance were normalised by analysing the top 1000, 10 000 and 20 000 clonotypes per sample. After downsampling to 27 000 UMIs, diversity was calculated as the inverse Simpson index using the vegan R package. Paired Mann-Whitney U tests were applied to discordant twin pairs, with Benjamini-Hochberg correction for multiple testing. The reads underwent TCRdb reprocessing, giving one record for each CDR3 protein sequence and no DNA. None of the V and J calls come from the authors' own analysis; TCRdb made them. This specimen's table enumerates hundreds of thousands of distinct CDR3 sequences. 5% to 6% of the sample lies in the top ten.

An approximately 2.5 ml peripheral blood sample was drawn into PAXgene tubes per donor and stored at -80°C. Without any T cell sorting, total RNA was extracted from whole blood using the PAXgene blood miRNA kit on an automated QIAcube. Peripheral blood from monozygotic twin pairs, either concordant or discordant for inflammatory bowel disease, underwent deep TCRalpha and TCRbeta repertoire profiling that used unique molecular barcoding. For every twin pair, smoking habits were documented, and each individual was categorised as a current, former or never smoker. Here is what the overall study found, with its caveats: The results gave no support for a single strong signal or clonotype linked to IBD. No difference in repertoire similarity was observed between concordant and discordant twins, possibly owing to limited statistical power. IBD patients shared fewer clonotypes with other individuals than healthy twins did, most markedly in patients showing signs of disease activity. IBD patients had lower TCRbeta repertoire diversity, measured by the inverse Simpson index, than their healthy co-twins. Different T cell subtypes could not be distinguished in the analysis. Differing immunosuppressive treatments among patients may have added background noise and inter-individual variability to the repertoires.

Sequencing input: blood. The V and J segments used are TRBV5-6 and TRBJ2-7; the TRBD1 assignment by TCRdb is unverifiable without DNA. This receptor was taken from a human donor with ulcerative colitis or Crohn's disease, or a healthy co-twin of an affected twin (not recorded which). This receptor has the CDR3 CASSLDRQKFYYEQYF.